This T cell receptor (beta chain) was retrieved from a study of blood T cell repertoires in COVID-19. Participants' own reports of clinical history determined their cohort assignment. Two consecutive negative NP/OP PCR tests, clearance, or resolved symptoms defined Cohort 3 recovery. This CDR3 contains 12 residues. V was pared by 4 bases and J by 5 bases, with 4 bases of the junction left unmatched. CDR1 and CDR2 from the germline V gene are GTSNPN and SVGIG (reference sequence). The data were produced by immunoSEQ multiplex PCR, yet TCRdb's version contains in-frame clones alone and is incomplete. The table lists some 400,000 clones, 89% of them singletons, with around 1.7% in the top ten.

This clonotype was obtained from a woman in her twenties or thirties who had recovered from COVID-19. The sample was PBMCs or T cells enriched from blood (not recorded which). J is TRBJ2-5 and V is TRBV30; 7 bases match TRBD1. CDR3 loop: CAWKGAGETQYF. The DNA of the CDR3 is TGTGCCTGGAAGGGGGCTGGGGAGACCCAGTACTTC.